This T cell receptor (beta chain) stems from a study of T cells after yellow fever vaccination. One entry per CDR3 protein results from TCRdb running MiXCR on the 5' RACE reads. The profile covers 150,000 to 200,000 distinct CDR3 sequences, with approximately 11% appearing a single time and 36% taken by the ten largest. This clonotype was observed a handful of times. V gave up 3 bases and J gave up 4 bases, with 12 bases separating them. The CDR3 runs 14 residues. Germline CDR1 reads MNHEY; CDR2 reads SMNVEV (reference sequence). The input for sequencing was CD8+ T cells sorted from PBMCs, taken 15 days after the yellow fever booster vaccination. The J gene is TRBJ1-1, the V gene TRBV27; D possibly corresponds to TRBD1 (5 bases). This TCR was sampled from a man aged 18 to 35 who received the YFV17D yellow fever vaccine. The DNA for the CDR3 is TGTGCCAGCAGTTTTGGGGGGGGGAGCACTGAAGCTTTCTTT. Protein: CASSFGGGSTEAFF.